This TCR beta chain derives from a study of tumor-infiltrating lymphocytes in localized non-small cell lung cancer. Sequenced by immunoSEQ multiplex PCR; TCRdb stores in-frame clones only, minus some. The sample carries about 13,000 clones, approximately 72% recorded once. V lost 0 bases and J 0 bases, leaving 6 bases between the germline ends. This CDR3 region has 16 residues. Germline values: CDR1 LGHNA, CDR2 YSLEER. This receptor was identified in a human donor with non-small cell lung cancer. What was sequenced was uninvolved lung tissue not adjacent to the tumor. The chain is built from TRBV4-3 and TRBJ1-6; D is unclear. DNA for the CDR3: TGCGCCAGCAGCCAAGATTACAGCTCCTATAATTCACCCCTCCACTTT. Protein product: CASSQDYSSYNSPLHF.